This entry is about one T cell receptor (beta chain). No antigen is known for it. Profiled with immunoSEQ multiplex PCR; TCRdb holds only in-frame clones, not every one. The data show some 2,500,000 clones, 85% to 95% seen once. The study separated CD4+ cells into CD45RA+ naive and CD45RA-negative memory subsets. Germline CDR1 ENHRY, CDR2 SYGVKD. CDR3 length: 12 amino acids. This sample is part of a study of shared clonotypes between healthy human individuals. Study conclusions and caveats: The generation probabilities recorded for non-shared clonotypes fell below those of clonotypes shared by all four donors.

Sample: naive CD4+ T cells from PBMCs. As to subset: CD45RA+ positively selected. This rearrangement joins TRBV10-3 to TRBJ2-5; TRBD2 might be the D (5 bases). The assigned J gene may be wrong: the sequence end matches TRBJ2-7 better. The source is a man aged 18 to 29 in good health. Some clones in this sample may be carry-over from other donors' samples. The CDR3 DNA is TGTGCCACTAATAGTGGAGGCTACGAGCAGTACTTC. It specifies CATNSGGYEQYF.